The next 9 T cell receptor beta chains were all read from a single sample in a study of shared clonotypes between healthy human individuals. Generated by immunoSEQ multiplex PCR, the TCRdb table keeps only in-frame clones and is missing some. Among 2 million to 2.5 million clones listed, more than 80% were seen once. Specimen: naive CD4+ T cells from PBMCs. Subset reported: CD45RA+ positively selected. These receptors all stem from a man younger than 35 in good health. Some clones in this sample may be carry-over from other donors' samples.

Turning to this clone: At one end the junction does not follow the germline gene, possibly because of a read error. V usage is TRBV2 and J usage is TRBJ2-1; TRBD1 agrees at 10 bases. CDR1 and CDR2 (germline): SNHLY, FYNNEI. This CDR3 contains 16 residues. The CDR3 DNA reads TGTGCCAGCAGGGAAGACAGGGGGCGGATAGGCAGGGAGCAGTTCTTC. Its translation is CASREDRGRIGREQFF.

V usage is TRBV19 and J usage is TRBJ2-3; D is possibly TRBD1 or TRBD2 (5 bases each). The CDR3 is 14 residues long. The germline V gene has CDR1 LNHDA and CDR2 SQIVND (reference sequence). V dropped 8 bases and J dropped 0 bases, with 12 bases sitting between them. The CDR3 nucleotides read TGTGCCAGTTCCCAGGGAGTGAGCACAGATACGCAGTATTTT. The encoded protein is CASSQGVSTDTQYF.

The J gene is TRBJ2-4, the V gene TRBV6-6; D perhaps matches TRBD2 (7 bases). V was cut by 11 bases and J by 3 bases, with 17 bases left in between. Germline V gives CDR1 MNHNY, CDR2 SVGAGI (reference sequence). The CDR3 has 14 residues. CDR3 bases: TGTGCCTCGAGAGGGGGGGCGGACAAAAACATTCAGTACTTC. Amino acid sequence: CASRGGADKNIQYF.

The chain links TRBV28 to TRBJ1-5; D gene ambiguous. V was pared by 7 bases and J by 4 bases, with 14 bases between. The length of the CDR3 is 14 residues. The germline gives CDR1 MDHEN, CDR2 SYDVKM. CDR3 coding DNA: TGTGCCAGCACTTCAAGCAGTTTAAATCAGCCCCAGCATTTT. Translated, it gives CASTSSSLNQPQHF.

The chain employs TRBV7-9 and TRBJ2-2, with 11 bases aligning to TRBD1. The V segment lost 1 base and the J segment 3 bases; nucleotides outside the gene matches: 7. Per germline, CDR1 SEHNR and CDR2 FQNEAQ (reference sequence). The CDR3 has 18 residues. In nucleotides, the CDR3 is TGTGCCAGCAGCTTAGTGATCGGACAGGGGGCGGACACCGGGGAGCTGTTTTTT. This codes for CASSLVIGQGADTGELFF.

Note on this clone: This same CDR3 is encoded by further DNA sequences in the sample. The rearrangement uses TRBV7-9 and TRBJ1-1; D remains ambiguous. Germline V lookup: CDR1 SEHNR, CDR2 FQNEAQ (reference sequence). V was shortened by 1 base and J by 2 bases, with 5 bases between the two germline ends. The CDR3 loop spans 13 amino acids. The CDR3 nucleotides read TGTGCCAGCAGCTTAGTTGAAAACACTGAAGCTTTCTTT. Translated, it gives CASSLVENTEAFF.

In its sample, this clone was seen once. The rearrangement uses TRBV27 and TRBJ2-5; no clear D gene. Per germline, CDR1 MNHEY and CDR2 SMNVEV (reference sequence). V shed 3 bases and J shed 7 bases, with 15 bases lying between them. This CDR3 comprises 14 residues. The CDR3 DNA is TGTGCCAGCAGTTTGGGCCCCCTGGGAAGGACCCAGTACTTC. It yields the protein CASSLGPLGRTQYF.

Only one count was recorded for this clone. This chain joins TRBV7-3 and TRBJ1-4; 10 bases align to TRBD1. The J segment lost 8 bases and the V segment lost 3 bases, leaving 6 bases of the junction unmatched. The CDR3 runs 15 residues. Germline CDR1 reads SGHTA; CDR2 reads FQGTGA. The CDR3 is CASSFPGQGSEKLFF. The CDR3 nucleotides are TGTGCCAGCAGCTTCCCGGGACAGGGGAGCGAAAAACTGTTTTTT.

This chain's CDR3 is CASSRRQAPLYEQYF. As DNA, the CDR3 is TGTGCCAGCAGCCGCCGACAGGCACCCCTCTACGAGCAGTACTTC. The chain combines TRBV6-5 with TRBJ2-7; possible D gene TRBD1, 6 bases. Germline V gives CDR1 MNHEY, CDR2 SVGAGI. V was cut by 6 bases and J by 3 bases, with 18 bases left in between. This CDR3 comprises 15 residues.